These 12 T cell receptor beta chains share one sample of origin, sequenced in a study of vaccination and CD4 T cells after COVID-19. Oncomine TCR Beta short-read sequencing was applied to DNA from cultured CD4+ T cells. One entry per CDR3 protein, called by TCRdb with MiXCR from the PCR reads. This table has under 20,000 distinct CDR3 sequences, around 43% appearing once. Time point here: late sampling 161 to 241 days after vaccination in three convalescent patients. Treatment here: roughly nine-day PBMC culture with coronavirus spike peptide pools or control peptides (ViraFEST assay). These receptors are not linked to any known antigen. The starting material was CD4+ T cells from blood, cultured in vitro, obtained about 7 months after SARS-CoV-2 vaccination. Receptors originate from a human donor who had recovered from COVID-19.

The genes are TRBV6-1 and TRBJ1-2, with D possibly TRBD1 on 5 matching bases. CDR1 MNHNS and CDR2 SASEGT come from the germline V gene. Trimming took off 6 bases at V and 5 bases at J, with 13 bases between the two ends. This CDR3 has 13 amino acids. The CDR3 is CASRLDTGYGYTF. Here the CDR3 DNA reads TGTGCCAGCAGATTGGACACGGGATATGGCTACACCTTC.

This clonotype was recorded only once. The rearrangement links TRBV12-3 or TRBV12-4 to TRBJ1-1; D is ambiguous. The CDR3 totals 12 residues. The V end was cut by 4 bases, the J end by 5 bases, with 8 bases between. The CDR3 DNA reads TGTGCCAGCAGTTCGCGTGGAACTGAAGCTTTCTTT. The encoded protein is CASSSRGTEAFF.

V usage is TRBV5-8 and J usage is TRBJ2-3; D ambiguous. The CDR3 runs 15 residues. V dropped 5 bases and J dropped 1 base, with 14 bases sitting between them. CDR1 is SGHTS and CDR2 is YDEGEE in the germline V gene. In nucleotides, the CDR3 is TGTGCCAGCAGGAGACCGTTTGTAGGCACAGATACGCAGTATTTT. Protein product: CASRRPFVGTDTQYF. The full variable domain, its missing parts supplied by reference TRBV5-8 and TRBJ2-3, is EAGVTQSPTHLIKTRGQQATLRCSPISGHTSVYWYQQALGLGLQFLLWYDEGEERNRGNFPPRFSGRQFPNYSSELNVNALELEDSALYLCASRRPFVGTDTQYFGPGTRLTVL.

This clonotype was seen only a few times. J is TRBJ2-1 and V is TRBV20-1, with a possible D match to TRBD2 (6 bases). CDR1 and CDR2 (germline): DFQATT, SNEGSKA (reference sequence). The length of the CDR3 is 13 residues. The ends were cut back, 6 bases at V and 9 bases at J, with 18 bases in the middle. CDR3 amino acids: CSADDKGAGEQFF. The CDR3, as DNA: TGCAGTGCGGACGACAAGGGAGCGGGTGAGCAGTTCTTC.

This clonotype has more than one count but fewer than ten. This rearrangement joins TRBV15 to TRBJ2-1; TRBD2 agrees at 7 bases. Germline V gives CDR1 LNHNV, CDR2 YYDKDF (reference sequence). The CDR3 is 14 amino acids. The V segment lost 6 bases and the J segment 5 bases; nucleotides outside the gene matches: 7. The CDR3 protein is CATRVWSGDNEQFF. DNA of the CDR3: TGTGCCACCAGAGTCTGGAGCGGGGACAATGAGCAGTTCTTC.

The genes are TRBV15 and TRBJ2-7; perhaps TRBD1 as D (6 bases). Trimming cost V 1 base and J 3 bases, with 19 bases left between them. Germline lookup yields CDR1 LNHNV and CDR2 YYDKDF (reference sequence). The CDR3 consists of 17 residues. The CDR3 region is CATSRAPGERQYYEQYF. The CDR3 DNA follows: TGTGCCACCAGCAGAGCTCCAGGGGAGCGACAATACTACGAGCAGTACTTC.

The chain joins TRBV15 to TRBJ2-7; D call uncertain. V was trimmed by 0 bases and J by 0 bases, leaving 12 bases between them. The CDR3 loop spans 16 amino acids. Germline CDR1 and CDR2: LNHNV and YYDKDF (reference sequence). CDR3 region: CATSRDVLTFSYEQYF. CDR3 DNA sequence: TGTGCCACCAGCAGAGATGTACTGACCTTCTCCTACGAGCAGTACTTC.

On this clonotype itself: At one end, the junction sequence differs from germline, possibly due to a read error. V usage is TRBV7-7 and J usage is TRBJ2-5; TRBD1 is a possible D gene (6 bases). The germline V gene encodes CDR1 SSHAT and CDR2 FNYEAQ (reference sequence). The CDR3 runs to 14 residues. The CDR3 nucleotides are TGTGCTAGCAGCGCCGGGACACACCAAGAGACCCAGTACTTC. Its protein product is CASSAGTHQETQYF. Looking up the rest from reference TRBV7-7 and TRBJ2-5 gives the full variable domain: GAGVSQSPRYKVTKRGQDVTLRCDPISSHATLYWYQQALGQGPEFLTYFNYEAQPDKSGLPSDRFSAERPEGSISTLTIQRTEQRDSAMYRCASSAGTHQETQYFGPGTRLLVL.

V gene TRBV11-2 combines with J gene TRBJ2-1; D possibly matches TRBD1 or TRBD2 (5 bases each). V was trimmed by 0 bases and J by 5 bases, leaving 14 bases between them. The CDR3 spans 16 residues. In germline, CDR1 is SGHAT, CDR2 FQNNGV. The CDR3 DNA is TGTGCCAGCAGCTTAGATTCAGGGAGCATGGACAATGAGCAGTTCTTC. Amino acids: CASSLDSGSMDNEQFF.

The sample holds one count of this clonotype. The chain has TRBV20-1 and TRBJ1-1, with 8 bases lining up with TRBD1. Unmatched junction bases numbered 4, after V lost 6 bases and J lost 4 bases. The CDR3 is 12 amino acids. Germline-derived CDR1 and CDR2 are DFQATT and SNEGSKA (reference sequence). The CDR3 sequence is CSARQGSTEAFF. The DNA of the CDR3 is TGCAGTGCGAGACAGGGGAGCACTGAAGCTTTCTTT.

The chain carries TRBV6-1 and TRBJ1-6, with a weak D call TRBD1 (6 bases). The CDR3 covers 13 residues. Germline values: CDR1 MNHNS, CDR2 SASEGT. The V gene lost 6 bases and the J gene lost 5 bases, with 8 bases spanning the gap. The CDR3 region is CASRRDNNSPLHF. Written as DNA, the CDR3 is TGTGCCAGCAGACGGGACAATAATTCACCCCTCCACTTT.

This clonotype was detected only once. The chain recombines TRBV20-1 with TRBJ1-1, with unresolved D. CDR3 length: 11 residues. V was pared by 3 bases and J by 4 bases, with 6 bases between. CDR1 is DFQATT and CDR2 is SNEGSKA in the germline V gene (reference sequence). DNA of the CDR3: TGCAGTGCTAGTTGGTTCACTGAAGCTTTCTTT. It codes for CSASWFTEAFF.